In its sample, the clone carrying this T cell receptor (beta chain) was seen a few times. What it binds is not known. The data were taken from a study of beta chain features in type 1 diabetes. Each sorted fraction was over 95% pure. Germline values: CDR1 MNHEY, CDR2 SMNVEV (reference sequence). The CDR3 has 14 amino acids. Between the trimmed V and J ends, which lost 5 bases and 6 bases, there was a span of 15 bases. Study-level results: The cDNA sequencing approach could over-represent high-TCR-expressing cells. Amplification by PCR could prefer shorter templates, with the same effect in patients and controls.

As every portion of the isolated RNA was reverse transcribed, the sequencing read expressed TCRB transcripts. Repertoires were generated with immunoSEQ multiplex PCR, while TCRdb's copy carries only in-frame clones and drops some. The data hold 200,000 to 300,000 clones, with about 63% observed a single time. The chain recombines TRBV27 with TRBJ2-3; tentatively, D is TRBD1 (6 bases). The clonotype comes from a man between 25 and 39 years old in good health. The sequencing sample was made of naive CD4+ T cells from blood. CDR3 loop: CASSQGPSYDTQYF. The CDR3 bases are TGTGCCAGCAGTCAGGGGCCCTCCTACGATACGCAGTATTTT.